This paragraph covers one T cell receptor beta chain sequence. Its antigen is unidentified. These data are taken from a study of shared clonotypes between healthy human individuals. General study findings and limits: Naive CD4 clonotype sharing across several donors was approximately 5.2%.

In the naive CD8 group, cells lacked CD45RO and were positively selected for CCR7, so terminally differentiated effector memory CD45RA+ cells were left out. The V end lost 3 bases, the J end lost 2 bases, and 8 bases lay between the germline ends. CDR3 size: 13 residues. Germline-derived CDR1 and CDR2 are SGHAT and FQNNGV. Profiling relied on immunoSEQ multiplex PCR, and the TCRdb table lists in-frame clones only, not all of them. Counted here are some 580,000 clones, roughly 98% occurring once; the ten biggest clones make up 0.3%. The clonotype was recovered from a man between 25 and 39 years old in good health. The chain joins TRBV11-2 to TRBJ2-7; D not resolved. What was sequenced was naive CD8+ T cells sorted from blood. CDR3 DNA sequence: TGTGCCAGCAGCTTTGGCGACACCTACGAGCAGTACTTC. It is translated as CASSFGDTYEQYF.